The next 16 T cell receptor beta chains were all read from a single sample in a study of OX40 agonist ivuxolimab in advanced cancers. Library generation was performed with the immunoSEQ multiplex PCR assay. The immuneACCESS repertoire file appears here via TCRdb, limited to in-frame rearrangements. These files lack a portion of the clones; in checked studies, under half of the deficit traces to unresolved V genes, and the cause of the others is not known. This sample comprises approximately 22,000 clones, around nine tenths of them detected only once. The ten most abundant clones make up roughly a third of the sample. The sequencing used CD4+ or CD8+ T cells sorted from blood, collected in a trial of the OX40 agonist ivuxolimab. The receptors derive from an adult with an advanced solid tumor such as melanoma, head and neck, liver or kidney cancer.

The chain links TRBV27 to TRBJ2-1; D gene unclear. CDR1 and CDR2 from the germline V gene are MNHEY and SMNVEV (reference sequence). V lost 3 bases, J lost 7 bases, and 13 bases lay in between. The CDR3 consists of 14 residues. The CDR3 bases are TGTGCCAGCAGTTTGAGAACAGCTATGAATGAGCAGTTCTTC. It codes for CASSLRTAMNEQFF.

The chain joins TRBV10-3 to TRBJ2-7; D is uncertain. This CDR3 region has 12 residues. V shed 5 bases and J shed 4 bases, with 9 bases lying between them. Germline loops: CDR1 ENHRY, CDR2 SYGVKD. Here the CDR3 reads CAISSVPYEQYF. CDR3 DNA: TGTGCCATCAGTTCTGTTCCGTACGAGCAGTACTTC.

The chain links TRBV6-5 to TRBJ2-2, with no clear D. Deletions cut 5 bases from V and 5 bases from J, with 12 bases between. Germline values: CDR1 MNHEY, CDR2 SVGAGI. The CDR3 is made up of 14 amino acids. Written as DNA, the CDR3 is TGTGCCAGCAGTCCCACTCCGCGAACCGGGGAGCTGTTTTTT. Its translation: CASSPTPRTGELFF.

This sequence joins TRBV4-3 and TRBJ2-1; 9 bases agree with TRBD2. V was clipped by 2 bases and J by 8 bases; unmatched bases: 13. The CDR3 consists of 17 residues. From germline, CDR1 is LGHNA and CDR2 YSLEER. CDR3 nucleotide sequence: TGCGCCAGCAGCCAAATCCAGGCGGCGGGAGGGCCAGATGAGCAGTTCTTC. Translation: CASSQIQAAGGPDEQFF.

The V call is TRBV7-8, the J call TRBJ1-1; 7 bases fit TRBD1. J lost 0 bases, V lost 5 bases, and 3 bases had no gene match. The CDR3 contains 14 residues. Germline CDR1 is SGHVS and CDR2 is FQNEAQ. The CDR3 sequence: CASSTQGMNTEAFF. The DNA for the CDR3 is TGTGCCAGCAGCACACAGGGGATGAACACTGAAGCTTTCTTT.

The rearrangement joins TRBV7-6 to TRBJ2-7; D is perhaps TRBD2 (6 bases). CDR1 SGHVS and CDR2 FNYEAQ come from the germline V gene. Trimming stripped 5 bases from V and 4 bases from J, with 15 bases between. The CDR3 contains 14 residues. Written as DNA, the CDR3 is TGTGCCAGCAGCGGAAAGCGGGCTTTTTACGAGCAGTACTTC. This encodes CASSGKRAFYEQYF.

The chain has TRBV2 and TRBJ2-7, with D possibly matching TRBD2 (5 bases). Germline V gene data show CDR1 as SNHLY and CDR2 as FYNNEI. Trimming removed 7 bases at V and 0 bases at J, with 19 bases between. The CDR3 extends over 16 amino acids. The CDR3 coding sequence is TGTGCCAGCAAGGACTTAGGAGTCGCGAACTCCTACGAGCAGTACTTC. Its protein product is CASKDLGVANSYEQYF.

The CDR3 DNA is TGTGCCAGCAGCTGGGGACAGGATGAGACCCAGTACTTC. As protein: CASSWGQDETQYF. The chain couples TRBV5-4 to TRBJ2-5, with TRBD1 matching 8 bases. The CDR3 has 13 residues. Per the germline V gene, CDR1 is SGHNT and CDR2 is YYREEE (reference sequence). Trimming cost V 3 bases and J 5 bases; bases outside gene matches: 3.

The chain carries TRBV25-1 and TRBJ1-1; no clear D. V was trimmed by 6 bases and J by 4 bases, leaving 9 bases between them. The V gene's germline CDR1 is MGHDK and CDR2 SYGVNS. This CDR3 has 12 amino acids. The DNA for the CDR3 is TGTGCCAGCAGAATTCTCTGCACTGAAGCTTTCTTT. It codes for CASRILCTEAFF.

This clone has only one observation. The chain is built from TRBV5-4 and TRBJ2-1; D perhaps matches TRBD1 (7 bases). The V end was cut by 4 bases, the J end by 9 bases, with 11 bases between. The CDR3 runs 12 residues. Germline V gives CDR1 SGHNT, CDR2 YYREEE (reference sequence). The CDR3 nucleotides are TGTGCCAGCAGCCGACAGGGAGGTGAGCAGTTCTTC. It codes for CASSRQGGEQFF.

The CDR3 DNA sequence: TGTGCCACCAGCAGACCTACAGGGCTGAACACCGGGGAGCTGTTTTTT. Translation: CATSRPTGLNTGELFF. This chain uses TRBV15 with TRBJ2-2; TRBD1 might be the D (6 bases). The CDR3 length is 16 residues. Per the germline V gene, CDR1 is LNHNV and CDR2 is YYDKDF (reference sequence). V was pared by 2 bases and J by 1 base, with 11 bases between.

CDR3 DNA sequence: TGTGCCAGCACCCAAGAACTAGGCGGAACCTACGAGCAGTACTTC. It translates to CASTQELGGTYEQYF. J is TRBJ2-7 and V is TRBV11-3, with D possibly being TRBD2 (5 bases). The ends were cut back, 7 bases at V and 2 bases at J, with 18 bases in the middle. Germline V gene data show CDR1 as SGHNT and CDR2 as YENEEA. This CDR3 spans 15 amino acids.

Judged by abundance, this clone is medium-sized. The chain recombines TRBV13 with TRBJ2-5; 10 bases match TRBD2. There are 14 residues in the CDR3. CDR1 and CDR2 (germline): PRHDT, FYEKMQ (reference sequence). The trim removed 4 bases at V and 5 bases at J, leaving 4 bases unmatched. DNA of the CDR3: TGTGCCAGCAGCTCCACTAGCGGGAAGGAGACCCAGTACTTC. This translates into CASSSTSGKETQYF.

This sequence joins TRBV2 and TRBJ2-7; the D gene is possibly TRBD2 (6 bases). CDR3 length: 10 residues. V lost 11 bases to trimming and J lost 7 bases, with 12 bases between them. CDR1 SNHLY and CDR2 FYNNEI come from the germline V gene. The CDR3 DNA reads TGTGCCGTCACGGGGGTAGAGCAGTACTTC. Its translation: CAVTGVEQYF.

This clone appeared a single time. DNA of the CDR3: TGTGCCAACCTGCCGCTTCGGGACATGTCCTACGAGCAGTACTTC. Translated: CANLPLRDMSYEQYF. V usage is TRBV2 and J usage is TRBJ2-5; weak D call: TRBD1 (6 bases). The DNA end lines up better with TRBJ2-7; the J call may be wrong. Germline V CDR1 and CDR2: SNHLY, FYNNEI. This CDR3 is built from 15 residues.

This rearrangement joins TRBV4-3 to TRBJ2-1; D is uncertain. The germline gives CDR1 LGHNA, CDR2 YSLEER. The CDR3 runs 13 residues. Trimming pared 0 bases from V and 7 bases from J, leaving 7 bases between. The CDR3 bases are TGCGCCAGCAGCCAAGAAGGGTGGAATGAGCAGTTCTTC. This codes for CASSQEGWNEQFF.